The rows below give T cell receptor beta chains drawn from one sample of a study of cytomegalovirus exposure and HLA in healthy donors. This table comes from immunoSEQ multiplex PCR, and its TCRdb copy is limited to in-frame clones, with some not included. Of around 180,000 clones in the sample, about 84% were seen once. The sequenced sample consisted of PBMCs. These receptors were obtained from a man aged 18 to 29 in good health and CMV-seronegative. The CDR3 runs from the conserved cysteine through the conserved F or W. The D gene is left open where the match is weak. The size field is filled for only some rows; it gives once, few, many or a size class.

clone_size j_call d_call v_call cdr3_length cdr3_aa
NA TRBJ2-5 TRBD1 TRBV6-5 16 CASSYQLRQGRETQYF
NA TRBJ2-7 NA TRBV6-1 14 CASTWRDPSYEQYF
NA TRBJ2-1 NA TRBV7-9 12 CASSLSDNEQFF
NA TRBJ1-2 NA TRBV30 13 CAWSVQMNYGYTF
NA TRBJ2-7 NA TRBV27 13 CASSLNRVDEQYF
NA TRBJ2-3 TRBD2 TRBV7-3 15 CASSSASGGTDTQYF
NA TRBJ2-7 NA TRBV7-9 12 CASSLTGNEQYF
NA TRBJ2-7 TRBD2 TRBV6-5 16 CASSYSTSGGGYEQYF
NA TRBJ2-7 NA TRBV10-3 14 CAISESGTLYEQYF
NA TRBJ2-5 TRBD2 TRBV7-8 14 CASSLGTSGETQYF
NA TRBJ2-3 TRBD2 TRBV6-5 14 CASTTSGFTDTQYF
NA TRBJ1-2 TRBD1 TRBV7-8 18 CASSLFPGGTLINYGYTF
NA TRBJ1-1 TRBD1 TRBV5-1 14 CASSLVGQGAEAFF
NA TRBJ1-1 NA TRBV7-9 11 CASSFGTSAFF
NA TRBJ2-7 NA TRBV28 17 CASSSRPQGLTFYEQYF
NA TRBJ2-2 NA TRBV19 14 CASSGRGNTGELFF
few TRBJ1-5 NA TRBV28 11 CASSQEQPQHF